Following are 17 T cell receptor beta chains from one sample sequenced in a study of blood T cell repertoires in COVID-19. Assay: immunoSEQ multiplex PCR; the TCRdb copy retains only in-frame clones and omits some. The sample consists of more than 80,000 clones, roughly 85% of them appearing once. Sequencing was carried out using peripheral blood. Receptors were obtained from a woman aged 55-69 years with COVID-19, enrolled during active disease.

In DNA form, the CDR3 reads TGTGCCAGTAAGACAGGGGGCGCAAGGAACACTGAAGCTTTCTTT. Protein: CASKTGGARNTEAFF. The chain uses TRBV28 and TRBJ1-1, with 10 bases fitting TRBD1. CDR3 length: 15 residues. Per the germline V gene, CDR1 is MDHEN and CDR2 is SYDVKM. The V segment lost 9 bases and the J segment 1 base; nucleotides outside the gene matches: 8.

The V gene is TRBV11-2, the J gene TRBJ2-3; 12 bases fit TRBD1. The CDR3 loop spans 16 amino acids. With 5 bases clipped from V and 5 bases from J, the junction kept 8 bases outside the gene matches. Germline V lookup: CDR1 SGHAT, CDR2 FQNNGV. The CDR3 nucleotides are TGTGCCAGCAGCGGACCCGGGACAGGGGGCAGAGATACGCAGTATTTT. It is translated as CASSGPGTGGRDTQYF. Full variable domain (outside the CDR3, taken from reference TRBV11-2 and TRBJ2-3): EAGVAQSPRYKIIEKRQSVAFWCNPISGHATLYWYQQILGQGPKLLIQFQNNGVVDDSQLPKDRFSAERLKGVDSTLKIQPAKLEDSAVYLCASSGPGTGGRDTQYFGPGTRLTVL.

This chain links TRBV4-1 with TRBJ2-1; the D gene is possibly TRBD2 (5 bases). This CDR3 contains 16 residues. Per germline, CDR1 MGHRA and CDR2 YSYEKL. Trimming shortened V by 0 bases and J by 7 bases, and 16 bases separated the two germline ends. The CDR3 DNA is TGCGCCAGCAGCCAAGAGGGCAGGACTCGGCAGAATGAGCAGTTCTTC. Protein product: CASSQEGRTRQNEQFF.

This chain links TRBV28 with TRBJ1-2, with 9 bases lining up with TRBD1. Germline V gene sequence: CDR1 MDHEN, CDR2 SYDVKM. V gave up 7 bases and J gave up 2 bases; unmatched junction bases: 8. This CDR3 spans 15 amino acids. The CDR3 bases are TGTGCCAGCACCCCGGGACAGGGCAAAAACTATGGCTACACCTTC. This sequence encodes CASTPGQGKNYGYTF.

The chain has TRBV3-1 (or the pseudogene TRBV3-2) and TRBJ2-7; perhaps TRBD1 as D (6 bases). Looked up from germline, CDR1 is LGHDT and CDR2 is YNNKEL (reference sequence). The CDR3 contains 15 residues. The V end lost 2 bases, the J end lost 1 base, and 12 bases lay between the germline ends. The CDR3 is CASSQRGSSSYEQYF. The CDR3 DNA is TGTGCCAGCAGCCAAAGGGGGTCTTCTTCCTACGAGCAGTACTTC.

This chain connects TRBV4-2 to TRBJ2-1; D might be TRBD2 (5 bases). With 0 bases removed from V and 4 bases from J, the gap between germline ends came to 22 bases. CDR3 size: 19 residues. Germline V gene sequence: CDR1 LGHNA, CDR2 YNFKEQ. CDR3 sequence reads: CASSQDRFMAGLAYNEQFF. The CDR3 nucleotides read TGTGCCAGCAGCCAAGATCGTTTTATGGCGGGCCTCGCTTACAATGAGCAGTTCTTC.

The V and J genes are TRBV5-5 and TRBJ2-7, with D unclear. Germline lookup yields CDR1 SGHKS and CDR2 YYEKEE (reference sequence). The CDR3 has 14 residues. The V end lost 2 bases, the J end lost 5 bases, and 14 bases lay between the germline ends. Here the CDR3 reads CASSFVWAQNEQYF. The DNA of the CDR3 is TGTGCCAGCAGCTTCGTCTGGGCCCAGAACGAGCAGTACTTC. The complete variable domain, with remaining parts taken from reference TRBV5-5 and TRBJ2-7, reads DAGVTQSPTHLIKTRGQQVTLRCSPISGHKSVSWYQQVLGQGPQFIFQYYEKEERGRGNFPDRFSARQFPNYSSELNVNALLLGDSALYLCASSFVWAQNEQYFGPGTRLTVT.

This clone was observed a few times. The chain combines TRBV10-3 with TRBJ1-2, with unresolved D. The CDR3 spans 12 residues. Germline V CDR1 and CDR2: ENHRY, SYGVKD. V was shortened by 6 bases and J by 3 bases, with 8 bases between the two germline ends. The CDR3 protein is CAISNSDYGYTF. The CDR3 bases are TGTGCCATCAGCAACAGTGACTATGGCTACACCTTC.

The sample holds one count of this clone. The gene calls are TRBV18 and TRBJ2-3, with 9 bases that match TRBD2. After removal of 3 bases from V and 0 bases from J, the junction contained 10 bases not matched to a gene. CDR3 size: 18 residues. Looked up from germline, CDR1 is KGHSH and CDR2 is LQKENI. CDR3 sequence: CASSPRSSGTTSTDTQYF. The DNA of the CDR3 is TGTGCCAGCTCACCCCGGTCTAGCGGGACAACTAGCACAGATACGCAGTATTTT. Drawing the rest from reference TRBV18 and TRBJ2-3, the complete variable domain is NAGVMQNPRHLVRRRGQEARLRCSPMKGHSHVYWYRQLPEEGLKFMVYLQKENIIDESGMPKERFSAEFPKEGPSILRIQQVVRGDSAAYFCASSPRSSGTTSTDTQYFGPGTRLTVL.

This clone was observed a few times. The chain combines TRBV4-3 with TRBJ2-1, with a possible D match to TRBD1 (5 bases). This CDR3 has 16 residues. V lost 0 bases and J lost 2, with 11 bases in between. Per the germline V gene, CDR1 is LGHNA and CDR2 is YSLEER. CDR3 nucleotide sequence: TGCGCCAGCAGCCAAGATCTCCAGGGTGCCTACAATGAGCAGTTCTTC. Residues: CASSQDLQGAYNEQFF.

A remark on this clone: The junction and the germline gene differ at one end; a read error may be behind it. V and J are TRBV12-3 or TRBV12-4 and TRBJ2-1; possibly TRBD2 for D (7 bases). The CDR3 is 13 amino acids. The CDR3 DNA sequence: TGTGCCAGCACCGAAAGGGGGGGGGATGAACAGTTCTTC. This gives the protein CASTERGGDEQFF.

The chain employs TRBV7-2 and TRBJ2-7, with 10 positions matching TRBD1. Germline CDR1 SGHTA, CDR2 FQGNSA. The CDR3 totals 14 residues. V was clipped by 5 bases and J by 5 bases; unmatched bases: 6. This CDR3 reads CASSRTGGKNEQYF. For the CDR3, the DNA is TGTGCCAGCAGCCGGACAGGGGGTAAGAACGAGCAGTACTTC.

The gene calls are TRBV2 and TRBJ1-6; D remains unclear. The CDR3 length is 14 residues. The germline V and J ends were trimmed by 3 bases and 14 bases, with 17 bases remaining between them. The germline gives CDR1 SNHLY, CDR2 FYNNEI. In DNA form, the CDR3 reads TGTGCCAGCAGTGAGGAAGCTGGTTGGGGAGCCCTCCACTTT. Residues: CASSEEAGWGALHF.

The DNA for the CDR3 is TGTGCCAGCAGCAGGGAAAATGAAAAACTGTTTTTT. Translated, it gives CASSRENEKLFF. The chain recombines TRBV6-5 with TRBJ1-4; the D gene is possibly TRBD1 (5 bases). The CDR3 extends over 12 amino acids. Deletions cut 6 bases from V and 5 bases from J, with 7 bases between. Germline V gives CDR1 MNHEY, CDR2 SVGAGI.

The gene calls are TRBV5-1 and TRBJ1-4; possible D gene TRBD1, 5 bases. This CDR3 has 14 amino acids. CDR1 and CDR2 (germline): SGHRS, YFSETQ. V lost 7 bases and J lost 3, with 13 bases in between. CDR3 nucleotide sequence: TGCGCCAGCGGACATGGGCCTCCTAATGAAAAACTGTTTTTT. Translating it yields CASGHGPPNEKLFF.

The chain couples TRBV21-1 to TRBJ2-1; TRBD1 is the table's D call and was not checked against the DNA. TRBV21-1 constitutes a pseudogene. The CDR3 totals 17 residues. The DNA for the CDR3 is TGTGCCAGCAGCAAAGTAATTGCCCGGACAGACTACAATGAGCAGTTCTTC. It is translated as CASSKVIARTDYNEQFF.

The chain links TRBV7-2 to TRBJ2-2; perhaps TRBD2 as D (5 bases). This CDR3 comprises 13 residues. V was trimmed by 1 base and J by 9 bases, leaving 9 bases between them. From germline, CDR1 is SGHTA and CDR2 FQGNSA. The CDR3: CASSLDPGRELFF. Written as DNA, the CDR3 is TGTGCCAGCAGCTTAGATCCGGGAAGGGAGCTGTTTTTT.